This T cell receptor (beta chain) was recovered during a study of human T cells and chemical hapten exposure. On the study more broadly: Skin of the upper inner arm, 2 cm by 2 cm, received 2% DPC for sensitization.

This CDR3 contains 12 residues. V lost 5 bases and J 7 bases, leaving 12 bases between the germline ends. Germline V gives CDR1 SGDLS, CDR2 YYNGEE. This clonotype was detected ten times or more. Time point described: patch test 3, about 24 weeks after DPC sensitization. Specified treatment: therapeutic diphenylcyclopropenone sensitization with weekly scalp DPC. TCRdb re-derived calls from the RACE reads in MiXCR, one entry per CDR3 protein. The table has tens of thousands of distinct CDR3 sequences, roughly 10% seen once. The sequencing used whole blood, collected in connection with sensitization to the hapten diphenylcyclopropenone (DPC). The TCR comes from a woman in her thirties or forties with alopecia areata. Some clones in this sample may be carry-over from other donors' samples. This chain connects TRBV9 to TRBJ2-5, with D possibly being TRBD2 (5 bases). In nucleotides, the CDR3 is TGTGCCAGCAGTATTGGCGGAGGGACCCAGTACTTC. Residues: CASSIGGGTQYF.